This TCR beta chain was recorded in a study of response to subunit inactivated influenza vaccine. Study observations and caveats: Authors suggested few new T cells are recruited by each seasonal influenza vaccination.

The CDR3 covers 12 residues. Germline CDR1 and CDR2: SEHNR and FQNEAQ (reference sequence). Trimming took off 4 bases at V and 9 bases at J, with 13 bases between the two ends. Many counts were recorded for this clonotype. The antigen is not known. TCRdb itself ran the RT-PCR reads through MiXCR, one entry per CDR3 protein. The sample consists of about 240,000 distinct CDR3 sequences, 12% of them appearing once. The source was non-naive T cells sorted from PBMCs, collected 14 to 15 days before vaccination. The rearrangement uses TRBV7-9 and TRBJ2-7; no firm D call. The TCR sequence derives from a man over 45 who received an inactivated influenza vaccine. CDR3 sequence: CASSSDGVGQYF. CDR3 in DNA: TGTGCCAGCAGCTCGGACGGAGTAGGGCAGTACTTC.